This is a list of T cell receptor beta chains from one sample in a study of cytomegalovirus exposure and HLA in healthy donors. Produced via immunoSEQ multiplex PCR; TCRdb's table is partial and in-frame only. The data contain under 150,000 clones, approximately 84% of them seen just once; the ten biggest clones take up around 1.8%. What was sequenced was PBMCs. These receptors were obtained from a woman aged 40 to 49 in good health and CMV-seronegative. Each CDR3 is given with its conserved first and last residue. A D gene is named only where the DNA matches it firmly. Clone size is not always given. Where it is, it says once, few, many or a class for expanded clones.

cdr3_nt	cdr3_aa	d_call	v_call	clone_size	j_call
TGTGCCAGCGGGGACAGGTATCGCCAGCATTTT	CASGDRYRQHF	TRBD1	TRBV2	once	TRBJ1-5
TGCAGCGTTGATACGTCAGTGATGAACACTGAAGCTTTCTTT	CSVDTSVMNTEAFF	NA	TRBV29-1	NA	TRBJ1-1
TGTGCCATCAGTTTAAGTCAGGGGATCGACTATGGCTACACCTTC	CAISLSQGIDYGYTF	NA	TRBV27	NA	TRBJ1-2
TGTGCCAGTAGTAACGACGAGACAGGGTTCGCTCAGCCCCAGCATTTT	CASSNDETGFAQPQHF	TRBD1	TRBV19	NA	TRBJ1-5
TGTGCCAGCAGTATGGGGGGGCTCCAAGAGACCCAGTACTTC	CASSMGGLQETQYF	NA	TRBV6-5	few	TRBJ2-5
TGTGCCAGCAGACCATCTACGGGGGGCGCATATCCCCAGCATTTT	CASRPSTGGAYPQHF	NA	TRBV27	NA	TRBJ1-5
TGTGCCAGCAGATTCCAAGCACAAGAGACCCAGTACTTC	CASRFQAQETQYF	NA	TRBV5-8	few	TRBJ2-5
TGTGCCAGCAGCGTCCTTCCGGAGAGGTACCACGAGCAGTACTTC	CASSVLPERYHEQYF	NA	TRBV9	once	TRBJ2-7
TGCAGCGCCGGGGGACAGGTAGCTTTCTTT	CSAGGQVAFF	TRBD1	TRBV29-1	NA	TRBJ1-1
TGTGCCAGCAGTCTAAGGGCAGGGGGAGACTACGAGCAGTACTTC	CASSLRAGGDYEQYF	TRBD1	TRBV28	NA	TRBJ2-7
TGCGCCAGCAGTCAGGGACTAGTTGGCAATGAGCAGTTCTTC	CASSQGLVGNEQFF	TRBD2	TRBV5-1	NA	TRBJ2-1
TGTGCCAGCAGCCCGGCCTATGGTGGCGGGGCCCAAACTAGCACAGATACGCAGTATTTT	CASSPAYGGGAQTSTDTQYF	NA	TRBV9	few	TRBJ2-3
TGTGCCAGCAGCTCAAAGACAGATTTAGGGGAAAAACTGTTTTTT	CASSSKTDLGEKLFF	NA	TRBV7-6	few	TRBJ1-4
TGTGCCAGCAGCGGGCTCGTTCGGAGGGTGGGGACCGGGGAGCTGTTTTTT	CASSGLVRRVGTGELFF	NA	TRBV28	NA	TRBJ2-2
TGTGCCAGCAGTGAAGGGGACAGATATTCACCCCTCCACTTT	CASSEGDRYSPLHF	TRBD1	TRBV25-1	NA	TRBJ1-6
TGCAGCGTTTTCCTTTTTGACAGGAACACTGAAGCTTTCTTT	CSVFLFDRNTEAFF	NA	TRBV29-1	once	TRBJ1-1
TGTGCCAGCAGTTTAATAACGGGGAGCAACGAGCAGTACTTC	CASSLITGSNEQYF	NA	TRBV27	NA	TRBJ2-7
TGTGCCACCAGCAGAGGCCAGACGGGGGTCGGTGGTGGCTACACCTTC	CATSRGQTGVGGGYTF	NA	TRBV15	NA	TRBJ1-2
TGTGCCAGCAGCTTGTTTCTAGTTGCAGATACGCAGTATTTT	CASSLFLVADTQYF	NA	TRBV5-5	NA	TRBJ2-3
TGTGCCAGCAGCTTGGGGGGGGCTGACACCGGGGAGCTGTTTTTT	CASSLGGADTGELFF	NA	TRBV7-3	NA	TRBJ2-2